The 10 T cell receptor beta chains reported below all come from one sample, sequenced in a study of T-cell memory formation after mild COVID-19. TCRdb itself ran the 5' RACE reads through MiXCR, one entry per CDR3 protein. The sample includes hundreds of thousands of distinct CDR3 sequences, approximately 15% of them seen just once. The sequenced material came from PBMCs or a T cell subset sorted from them (not recorded which). The receptor set was obtained from a man aged 18 to 30 who had mild COVID-19 (a few samples of this study predate the infection). Cell type and time point are not known.

The V and J genes are TRBV4-3 and TRBJ1-2; possibly TRBD1 for D (6 bases). Trimming left V 0 bases short and J 8 bases short, with 13 bases between. The CDR3 loop spans 14 amino acids. The germline gives CDR1 LGHNA, CDR2 YSLEER. CDR3 amino acids: CASSQDGQGRGYTF. CDR3 nucleotide sequence: TGCGCCAGCAGCCAAGATGGGCAGGGGCGAGGCTACACCTTC.

Concerning this clonotype: Germline and junction disagree at one end, which may indicate a read error. The rearrangement joins TRBV7-8 to TRBJ1-5; 7 positions agree with TRBD1. Germline V gene lookup returns CDR1 SGHVS and CDR2 FQNEAQ. The CDR3 runs to 15 residues. The CDR3: CDSSLGARGGQPQHF. DNA for the CDR3: TGTGACAGCAGCTTAGGGGCCAGGGGGGGACAGCCCCAGCATTTT.

The chain is built from TRBV7-8 and TRBJ1-1; D remains ambiguous. Trimming removed 1 base at V and 7 bases at J, with 10 bases between. The germline V gene has CDR1 SGHVS and CDR2 FQNEAQ. The CDR3 has 13 residues. The CDR3 bases are TGTGCCAGCAGCTTAGGGGTGGGCATTGAAGCTTTCTTT. It is translated as CASSLGVGIEAFF.

This clonotype turned up a few times. The V call is TRBV18, the J call TRBJ2-1; a possible D gene is TRBD2 (5 bases). The CDR3 covers 14 residues. CDR1 KGHSH and CDR2 LQKENI come from the germline V gene. V was pared by 5 bases and J by 4 bases, with 12 bases between. The CDR3 bases are TGTGCCAGCTCAGGAGGAATCCCGTACAATGAGCAGTTCTTC. It specifies CASSGGIPYNEQFF. The full variable domain, its missing parts supplied by reference TRBV18 and TRBJ2-1, is NAGVMQNPRHLVRRRGQEARLRCSPMKGHSHVYWYRQLPEEGLKFMVYLQKENIIDESGMPKERFSAEFPKEGPSILRIQQVVRGDSAAYFCASSGGIPYNEQFFGPGTRLTVL.

This clonotype was detected only a few times. The chain couples TRBV3-1 to TRBJ2-7; perhaps TRBD2 as D (5 bases). Germline V gene sequence: CDR1 LGHDT, CDR2 YNNKEL (reference sequence). V was cut by 2 bases and J by 6 bases, with 11 bases left in between. The CDR3 loop spans 13 amino acids. In DNA, the CDR3 is TGTGCCAGCAGCCAAAGTCTTCGGGGCGAGCAGTACGTC. Translated, it gives CASSQSLRGEQYV.

This clonotype was counted only a few times. The chain carries TRBV5-1 and TRBJ2-2; 7 positions match TRBD1. Germline V gives CDR1 SGHRS, CDR2 YFSETQ. The V segment lost 4 bases and the J segment 7 bases; nucleotides outside the gene matches: 10. This CDR3 comprises 15 residues. The CDR3 reads CASSLRTGEVGELFF. CDR3 sequence (DNA): TGCGCCAGCAGCCTGCGTACAGGGGAAGTCGGGGAGCTGTTTTTT.

CDR3 residues: CASSPQASPGADGELFF. The CDR3 region has the DNA TGCGCCAGCAGCCCACAGGCCTCCCCAGGGGCGGACGGGGAGCTGTTTTTT. This chain connects TRBV5-1 to TRBJ2-2; perhaps TRBD1 as D (6 bases). This CDR3 comprises 17 residues. Trimming removed 4 bases from V and 7 bases from J, with 23 bases in between. Germline V CDR1 and CDR2: SGHRS, YFSETQ.

The V gene is TRBV12-3 or TRBV12-4, the J gene TRBJ2-2; D might be TRBD1 (6 bases). The CDR3 covers 14 residues. V lost 5 bases and J 6 bases, leaving 13 bases between the germline ends. The CDR3 region has the DNA TGTGCCAGCAGTACCCTACAGGGACCCGGGGAGCTGTTTTTT. Its protein product is CASSTLQGPGELFF.

This chain links TRBV7-3 with TRBJ2-4, with D perhaps TRBD2 (5 bases). Germline V gene sequence: CDR1 SGHTA, CDR2 FQGTGA. The CDR3 is 13 amino acids. Trimming removed 5 bases from V and 4 bases from J, with 9 bases in between. The CDR3 region has the DNA TGTGCCAGCAGCCGGACTGGAAAAAACATTCAGTACTTC. Its translation is CASSRTGKNIQYF.

This clonotype was observed a handful of times. The rearrangement links TRBV7-9 to TRBJ2-1; D not certain. Germline V CDR1 and CDR2: SEHNR, FQNEAQ (reference sequence). V dropped 5 bases and J dropped 7 bases, with 6 bases sitting between them. The CDR3 runs to 11 residues. CDR3 nucleotides: TGTGCCAGCAGCCCGACGAATGAGCAGTTCTTC. As protein: CASSPTNEQFF.